This TCR beta chain was sequenced for a study of OX40 agonist ivuxolimab in advanced cancers. Study background: One patient with hepatocellular carcinoma and two with cutaneous melanoma, three in all, had partial responses. Points from the study as a whole: Doses of 0.1 to 3.0 mg/kg were accompanied by clonal expansion of CD4+ and CD8+ blood T cells by week 6. Average numbers of expanded clones were greater in CD8+ T cells than in CD4+. Undetermined was the antigen specificity of the expanded peripheral T cells.

Only in-frame clones appear in the TCRdb table, and some are missing; sequencing was by immunoSEQ multiplex PCR. The data show roughly 56,000 clones, about 88% seen once. With regard to this clone: Its target is not known.

Trimming shortened V by 5 bases and J by 2 bases, and 8 bases separated the two germline ends. This CDR3 is built from 13 residues. Germline CDR1 is MNHEY and CDR2 is SVGAGI. Sequencing used CD4+ or CD8+ T cells sorted from blood, obtained in a trial of the OX40 agonist ivuxolimab. This rearrangement joins TRBV6-5 to TRBJ2-3; no definite D call. This clonotype was sampled from an adult with an advanced solid tumor such as melanoma, head and neck, liver or kidney cancer. The CDR3 sequence is CASSGLPTDTQYF. The CDR3, as DNA: TGTGCCAGCAGTGGCCTGCCCACAGATACGCAGTATTTT.